These 24 T cell receptor beta chains originate from one sample sequenced in a study of blood T cells in healthy people across ages. A sample-barcoded 5' primer and a J-beta primer mix were used in a second PCR of roughly 6 to 11 cycles. MiXCR, applied by TCRdb to the 5' RACE reads, yields one record per CDR3 protein. The sample has over 550,000 distinct CDR3 sequences; approximately 30% are singletons. The sequenced material came from blood. These receptors were obtained from an elderly woman in good health.

This clonotype appeared a single time. This chain links TRBV19 with TRBJ2-1; 12 nucleotides agree with TRBD2. Trimming at V came to 9 bases and at J to 12 bases, leaving 12 bases not matched to a gene. The CDR3 is made up of 14 amino acids. CDR1 and CDR2 (germline): LNHDA, SQIVND (reference sequence). This CDR3 reads CARLTGLAGLWQFF. The CDR3 DNA reads TGTGCCAGACTAACGGGACTAGCGGGTTTGTGGCAGTTCTTC.

This clonotype was detected a few times. The rearrangement uses TRBV30 and TRBJ1-1; D unresolved. Trimming removed 2 bases at V and 5 bases at J, with 18 bases between. Germline-derived CDR1 and CDR2 are GTSNPN and SVGIG (reference sequence). The CDR3 is 15 residues long. The CDR3: CAWSPTGYERTEAFF. The CDR3 DNA reads as TGTGCCTGGAGTCCCACGGGCTACGAACGGACTGAAGCTTTCTTT.

This chain uses TRBV7-2 with TRBJ2-7, with 9 bases identical to TRBD2. The length of the CDR3 is 15 residues. Germline CDR1 SGHTA, CDR2 FQGNSA. V was clipped by 5 bases and J by 3 bases; unmatched bases: 8. CDR3 bases: TGTGCCAGCAGCAAATCTAGCGGGGTCCGCTACGAGCAGTACTTC. Translated: CASSKSSGVRYEQYF.

CDR3 region: CASRTEDRWYTEAFF. CDR3 nucleotides: TGTGCCAGCAGGACGGAGGACAGGTGGTACACTGAAGCTTTCTTT. V gene TRBV7-2 combines with J gene TRBJ1-1; 7 positions agree with TRBD1. After removal of 6 bases from V and 3 bases from J, the junction contained 10 bases not matched to a gene. This CDR3 is built from 15 residues. Per germline, CDR1 SGHTA and CDR2 FQGNSA.

This clonotype was observed at least ten times. V usage is TRBV11-1 and J usage is TRBJ2-7; no clear D. This CDR3 spans 13 amino acids. CDR1 SGHAT and CDR2 FQDESV come from the germline V gene (reference sequence). V dropped 3 bases and J dropped 4 bases, with 10 bases sitting between them. For the CDR3, the DNA is TGTGCCAGCAGCTTTATCTCAGGATACGAGCAGTACTTC. Residues: CASSFISGYEQYF.

The chain joins TRBV6-5 to TRBJ1-1; unclear D gene. V shed 5 bases and J shed 3 bases, with 7 bases lying between them. Germline assignment: CDR1 MNHEY and CDR2 SVGAGI. The CDR3 loop spans 12 amino acids. Written as DNA, the CDR3 is TGTGCCAGCAGTAGGCAGGACACTGAAGCTTTCTTT. Its translation: CASSRQDTEAFF.

The chain carries TRBV3-1 and TRBJ2-3, with 8 bases aligning to TRBD2. Germline V gene sequence: CDR1 LGHDT, CDR2 YNNKEL (reference sequence). This CDR3 is 14 amino acids long. V shed 6 bases, J shed 2 bases, and the junction held 4 bases outside the gene matches. This CDR3 reads CASRERGLTDTQYF. In nucleotides, the CDR3 is TGTGCCAGCAGGGAGCGGGGGCTCACAGATACGCAGTATTTT.

This clonotype appeared a few times. Since a much larger clone is just one base distant, this may be a read error. The V gene is TRBV6-5, the J gene TRBJ1-5; D is uncertain. Looked up from germline, CDR1 is MNHEY and CDR2 is SVGAGI. The CDR3 has 15 amino acids. V lost 2 bases, J lost 1 base, and 9 bases lay in between. The CDR3 loop reads CASSYSRQSNQPQHF. The DNA of the CDR3 is TGTGCCAGCAGTTACAGTAGACAAAGCAATCAGCCCCAGCATTTT.

Of note for this clonotype: Being one base from a much bigger clone, this may be a read error. The CDR3: CSTLMEPTGEGDGYTF. In DNA, the CDR3 is TGCAGTACGCTGATGGAACCGACAGGGGAAGGTGATGGCTACACCTTC. V usage is TRBV20-1 and J usage is TRBJ1-2, with 8 bases matching TRBD1. From germline, CDR1 is DFQATT and CDR2 SNEGSKA (reference sequence). This CDR3 spans 16 amino acids. V lost 8 bases to trimming and J lost 6 bases; unmatched junction nucleotides: 20.

Note on this clonotype: A much larger clone is a single base away; this may be a read error. The rearrangement joins TRBV3-1 to TRBJ2-3, with D perhaps given as TRBD1 or TRBD2 (5 bases each). Germline V gene sequence: CDR1 LGHDT, CDR2 YNNKEL (reference sequence). This CDR3 has 18 residues. Trimming took 1 base from V and 0 from J, leaving 17 bases between them. CDR3 sequence: CASSQGLSEGYSTDTQYF. The DNA for the CDR3 is TGTGCCAGCAGCCAAGGCTTAAGCGAGGGGTATAGCACAGATACGCAGTATTTT.

This clonotype was detected only a few times. CDR3 loop: CASSSRRGASTDTQYF. In nucleotides, the CDR3 is TGTGCCAGCAGCTCGCGGAGGGGTGCTAGCACAGATACGCAGTATTTT. The chain combines TRBV11-3 with TRBJ2-3, with D possibly matching TRBD2 (6 bases). Trimming took off 4 bases at V and 0 bases at J, with 14 bases between the two ends. This CDR3 contains 16 residues. The germline V gene encodes CDR1 SGHNT and CDR2 YENEEA.

This clonotype was observed at least ten times. This chain joins TRBV6-1 and TRBJ1-2; 10 bases align to TRBD1. Germline CDR1 is MNHNS and CDR2 is SASEGT. V lost 6 bases and J lost 2; bases outside the gene matches: 21. The CDR3 runs to 20 residues. The CDR3 loop is CASRPEGQGYSSSLNYGYTF. Written as DNA, the CDR3 is TGTGCCAGCAGACCCGAGGGACAGGGGTATTCCTCAAGTCTAAACTATGGCTACACCTTC.

In this sample, this clonotype turned up many times. The gene calls are TRBV10-3 and TRBJ1-1, with D perhaps TRBD1 (5 bases). Germline V CDR1 and CDR2: ENHRY, SYGVKD. Trimming removed 4 bases from V and 3 bases from J, with 15 bases in between. This CDR3 spans 15 amino acids. This CDR3 reads CAISGARGGDTEAFF. CDR3 nucleotides: TGTGCCATCAGTGGGGCCCGGGGAGGGGACACTGAAGCTTTCTTT.

This clonotype was detected ten times or more. The chain is built from TRBV18 and TRBJ1-4; no clear D gene. Germline-derived CDR1 and CDR2 are KGHSH and LQKENI. The V gene lost 3 bases and the J gene lost 8 bases, with 13 bases spanning the gap. The CDR3 loop spans 14 amino acids. The CDR3 coding sequence is TGTGCCAGCTCACCCTCACGGAGTGGGGAAAAACTGTTTTTT. Residues: CASSPSRSGEKLFF.

The CDR3 loop reads CASSRGAGERWEAQYF. The CDR3 nucleotides read TGTGCCAGCAGCCGTGGGGCAGGAGAGCGGTGGGAGGCCCAGTACTTC. V gene TRBV12-3 or TRBV12-4 combines with J gene TRBJ2-5, with a possible D match to TRBD2 (6 bases). This CDR3 contains 16 residues. Trimming took 6 bases from V and 9 from J, leaving 26 bases between them.

This clonotype occurred many times. The gene calls are TRBV5-1 and TRBJ2-1; D gene unclear. Deletions cut 2 bases from V and 0 bases from J, with 6 bases between. Germline CDR1 is SGHRS and CDR2 is YFSETQ. The CDR3 is made up of 14 amino acids. The CDR3 DNA follows: TGCGCCAGCAGCTTTGATAGCTCCTACAATGAGCAGTTCTTC. Its protein is CASSFDSSYNEQFF.

This clonotype was picked up many times. The chain combines TRBV6-5 with TRBJ1-6; no reliable D call. This CDR3 has 14 residues. The germline gives CDR1 MNHEY, CDR2 SVGAGI. Trimming shortened V by 6 bases and J by 0 bases, and 6 bases separated the two germline ends. The CDR3 DNA reads TGTGCCAGCAGAAAGAGCTCCTATAATTCACCCCTCCACTTT. It is translated as CASRKSSYNSPLHF.

On this clonotype itself: This may come from a read error, since a much larger clone is one base off. As DNA, the CDR3 is TGCAGCGTTGGGGAGGGGGACGAGCGGTACTTC. This translates into CSVGEGDERYF. V gene TRBV29-1 combines with J gene TRBJ2-7; possibly TRBD2 for D (7 bases). The V gene's germline CDR1 is SQVTM and CDR2 ANQGSEA. This CDR3 is built from 11 residues.

A few counts support this clonotype. The chain combines TRBV6-1 with TRBJ2-1; 14 bases align to TRBD2. CDR1 and CDR2 from the germline V gene are MNHNS and SASEGT. The CDR3 is 18 amino acids. Trimming removed 1 base from V and 0 bases from J; junction bases left unmatched: 2. CDR3 sequence: CASSEGGLAGASYNEQFF. DNA for the CDR3: TGTGCCAGCAGTGAAGGGGGACTAGCGGGGGCCTCCTACAATGAGCAGTTCTTC.

Remarks on this clonotype: A much larger clone lies a single base off, so this may be a read error. V gene TRBV7-6 combines with J gene TRBJ1-5; no clear D gene. The germline V gene encodes CDR1 SGHVS and CDR2 FNYEAQ. The CDR3 has 13 amino acids. This CDR3 is CTSSLASDQPQHF. The CDR3 DNA sequence: TGTACCAGCAGCTTAGCGTCCGATCAGCCCCAGCATTTT.

This clonotype appeared a few times. The gene calls are TRBV7-8 and TRBJ2-2; D not certain. V shed 5 bases and J shed 4 bases, with 11 bases lying between them. The CDR3 is made up of 14 amino acids. Germline V gene sequence: CDR1 SGHVS, CDR2 FQNEAQ. In DNA, the CDR3 is TGTGCCAGCAGCGCCCGGTGGATCACCGGGGAGCTGTTTTTT. It encodes CASSARWITGELFF. Supplemented by reference TRBV7-8 and TRBJ2-2, the full variable domain reads GAGVSQSPRYKVAKRGQDVALRCDPISGHVSLFWYQQALGQGPEFLTYFQNEAQLDKSGLPSDRFFAERPEGSVSTLKIQRTQQEDSAVYLCASSARWITGELFFGEGSRLTVL.

The genes are TRBV7-2 and TRBJ2-1; TRBD2 might be the D (6 bases). The CDR3 spans 17 residues. Germline V gene data show CDR1 as SGHTA and CDR2 as FQGNSA. V was shortened by 7 bases and J by 3 bases, with 22 bases between the two germline ends. The CDR3 protein is CASTPGGASLGYNEQFF. The CDR3 nucleotides read TGTGCCAGCACTCCCGGCGGGGCTAGCCTGGGCTACAATGAGCAGTTCTTC.

V usage is TRBV7-2 and J usage is TRBJ1-5; possible D gene TRBD1, 6 bases. This CDR3 is 17 amino acids long. Trimming shortened V by 1 base and J by 6 bases, and 19 bases separated the two germline ends. Germline CDR1 reads SGHTA; CDR2 reads FQGNSA. CDR3 sequence: CASSLVGGQGGPQPQHF. DNA for the CDR3: TGTGCCAGCAGCTTAGTCGGGGGGCAGGGTGGGCCTCAGCCCCAGCATTTT.

This clonotype has just one count. The junction departs from germline at one end; a sequencing error may be responsible. V and J are TRBV7-2 and TRBJ1-3, with D perhaps TRBD1 (5 bases). From germline, CDR1 is SGHTA and CDR2 FQGNSA. There are 12 residues in the CDR3. CDR3 DNA sequence: TGTGCCACCAGCTTAGGGGAAGACACCATATATTTT. Protein product: CATSLGEDTIYF.